The rows below give T cell receptor beta chains drawn from one sample of a study of CD8 T cells in ankylosing spondylitis. TCRdb re-called the 5' RACE reads with MiXCR, one entry per CDR3 protein. The data hold about 350,000 distinct CDR3 sequences, with roughly 20% observed a single time. Input material: blood, either unsorted or a sorted T cell fraction (not recorded which). These receptors all stem from a male donor with ankylosing spondylitis or in good health (not recorded which). CDR3s include the opening cysteine and the closing phenylalanine or tryptophan. The order of the fields is clone size, J gene, V gene, CDR3 length, D gene, CDR3 protein. A D gene is named only where the DNA matches it firmly. Rows may omit the clone size; those that give it use once, few, many or a size class.

clone_size: once
j_call: TRBJ2-7
v_call: TRBV20-1
cdr3_length: 15
d_call: -
cdr3_aa: CSATPAGTGSYEQYF

clone_size: few
j_call: TRBJ2-1
v_call: TRBV28
cdr3_length: 17
d_call: -
cdr3_aa: CASRPETVGAAYNEQFF

clone_size: -
j_call: TRBJ2-1
v_call: TRBV2
cdr3_length: 17
d_call: TRBD1
cdr3_aa: CALSFFFRGQDYNEQFF

clone_size: few
j_call: TRBJ2-3
v_call: TRBV7-9
cdr3_length: 16
d_call: -
cdr3_aa: CASSLLETMEADTQYF

clone_size: -
j_call: TRBJ1-2
v_call: TRBV10-2
cdr3_length: 11
d_call: -
cdr3_aa: CASSDGGGYTF

clone_size: many
j_call: TRBJ1-1
v_call: TRBV12-3/TRBV12-4
cdr3_length: 13
d_call: -
cdr3_aa: CASSDSGNTEAFF

clone_size: few
j_call: TRBJ2-1
v_call: TRBV6-1
cdr3_length: 15
d_call: TRBD2
cdr3_aa: CASSRTSGGQNEQFF

clone_size: -
j_call: TRBJ2-7
v_call: TRBV5-6
cdr3_length: 14
d_call: -
cdr3_aa: CASSLWQSSYEQYF

clone_size: -
j_call: TRBJ1-2
v_call: TRBV5-6
cdr3_length: 12
d_call: -
cdr3_aa: CASSLLENGYTF

clone_size: -
j_call: TRBJ2-3
v_call: TRBV7-3
cdr3_length: 17
d_call: TRBD2
cdr3_aa: CASSLDPTSGGTDTQYF

clone_size: -
j_call: TRBJ1-1
v_call: TRBV10-2
cdr3_length: 12
d_call: TRBD1
cdr3_aa: CASSADRERAFF

clone_size: -
j_call: TRBJ2-1
v_call: TRBV7-9
cdr3_length: 14
d_call: TRBD1
cdr3_aa: CASSPTGGYNEQFF

clone_size: -
j_call: TRBJ1-1
v_call: TRBV6-1
cdr3_length: 13
d_call: -
cdr3_aa: CASRPTLNTEAFF

clone_size: few
j_call: TRBJ2-3
v_call: TRBV5-1
cdr3_length: 13
d_call: TRBD1
cdr3_aa: CASSFGQDLKQYF

clone_size: many
j_call: TRBJ2-5
v_call: TRBV10-3
cdr3_length: 14
d_call: -
cdr3_aa: CAISELVRQETQYF

clone_size: few
j_call: TRBJ2-5
v_call: TRBV3-1
cdr3_length: 13
d_call: TRBD2
cdr3_aa: CASRLAGQETQYF